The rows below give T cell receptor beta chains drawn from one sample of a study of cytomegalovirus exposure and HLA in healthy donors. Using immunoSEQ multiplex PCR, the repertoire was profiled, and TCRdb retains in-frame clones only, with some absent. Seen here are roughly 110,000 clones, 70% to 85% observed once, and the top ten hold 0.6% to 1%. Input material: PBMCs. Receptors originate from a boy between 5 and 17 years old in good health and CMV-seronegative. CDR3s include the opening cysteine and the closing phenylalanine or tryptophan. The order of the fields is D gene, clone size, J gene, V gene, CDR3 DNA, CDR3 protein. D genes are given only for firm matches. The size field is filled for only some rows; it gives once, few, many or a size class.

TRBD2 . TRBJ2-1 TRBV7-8 TGTGCCAGCAGCAAATACCGGGACTACTCCTACAATGAGCAGTTCTTC CASSKYRDYSYNEQFF
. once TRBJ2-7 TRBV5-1 TGCGCCAGCAGCGCCAGGGGCTCCTACGAGCAGTACTTC CASSARGSYEQYF
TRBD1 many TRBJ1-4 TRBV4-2 TGTGCCAGCAGCCAAGTACGACAGGGGAACGAAAAACTGTTTTTT CASSQVRQGNEKLFF
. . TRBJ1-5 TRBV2 TGTGCCAGCAAGGCGACAGGAGTCTATCAGCCCCAGCATTTT CASKATGVYQPQHF
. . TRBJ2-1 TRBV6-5 TGTGCCAGCTCCCTGGCAGGCCCTACCTACAATGAGCAGTTCTTC CASSLAGPTYNEQFF
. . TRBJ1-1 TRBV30 TGTGCCTGGAGGGGGGGGACAGAAGCTTTCTTT CAWRGGTEAFF
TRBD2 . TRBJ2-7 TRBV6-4 TGTGCCAGCATCTACGGACTAGCCTGGTCCTACGAGCAGTACTTC CASIYGLAWSYEQYF
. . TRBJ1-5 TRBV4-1 TGCGCCAGCAGCCAGCCGGGTCAGCCCCAGCATTTT CASSQPGQPQHF
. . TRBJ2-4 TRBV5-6 TGTGCCAGCAGCATCATACCGGGGGTCACCAAAAACATTCAGTACTTC CASSIIPGVTKNIQYF
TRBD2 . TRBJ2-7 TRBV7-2 TGTGCCAGCAGTTCGGGACTAGGTTACGAGCAGTACTTC CASSSGLGYEQYF
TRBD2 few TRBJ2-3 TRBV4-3 TGCGCCAGCAGCCAGGCTAGCGGGGGGCACACAGATACGCAGTATTTT CASSQASGGHTDTQYF
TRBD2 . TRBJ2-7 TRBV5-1 TGCGCCAGTCGGGGGGGGGTCTACGAGCAGTACTTC CASRGGVYEQYF
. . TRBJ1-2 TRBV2 TGTGCCAGCAGTGAACGGGACACTTATGGCTACACCTTC CASSERDTYGYTF
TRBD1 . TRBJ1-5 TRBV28 TGTGCCAGCACCACACAGGGGATGTATCAGCCCCAGCATTTT CASTTQGMYQPQHF
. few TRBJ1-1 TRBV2 TGTGCCAGCAACTTTAGGTCAGGGAACACTGAAGCTTTCTTT CASNFRSGNTEAFF
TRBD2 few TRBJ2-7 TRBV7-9 TGTGCCAGCACCCTAACTGGCGGGGGGTTCTCCGAGCAGTACTTC CASTLTGGGFSEQYF
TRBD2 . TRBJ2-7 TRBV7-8 TGTGCCAGCAGCTCCCGACCGGGACTAGCGGATTCCTACGAGCAGTACTTC CASSSRPGLADSYEQYF
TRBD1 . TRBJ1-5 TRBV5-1 TGCGCCAGCAGCTTAGAGGGGGCGGGTCAGCCCCAGCATTTT CASSLEGAGQPQHF
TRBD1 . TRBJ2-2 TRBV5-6 TGTGCCAGCAGCCCCGGGACAGGGGCCTTAACGAACACCGGGGAGCTGTTTTTT CASSPGTGALTNTGELFF
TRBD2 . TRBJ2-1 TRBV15 TGTGCCACCGATGGGGGGAATAGCGGGAGTTCCTACAATGAGCAGTTCTTC CATDGGNSGSSYNEQFF
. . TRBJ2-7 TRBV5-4 TGTGCCAGCAGCTTGGTTGGCAGTCACCGACGGGACTTC CASSLVGSHRRDF
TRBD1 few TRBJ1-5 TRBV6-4 TGTGCCAGCACTGGACAGGGATATCAGCCCCAGCATTTT CASTGQGYQPQHF
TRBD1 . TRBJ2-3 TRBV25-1 TGTGCCAGCAGTGGCGACAGGGGGCTGACAGATACGCAGTATTTT CASSGDRGLTDTQYF
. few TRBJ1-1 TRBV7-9 TGTGCCAGCAGGTCAGGACAGAAAGCTGAAGCTTTCTTT CASRSGQKAEAFF
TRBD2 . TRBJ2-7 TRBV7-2 TGTGCCAGCACCCAGCGGGGGGGCCGGCACGAGCAGTACTTC CASTQRGGRHEQYF
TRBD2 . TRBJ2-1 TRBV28 TGTGCCAGCAGTACCCCAACTAGCGGGGACTCCTACAATGAGCAGTTCTTC CASSTPTSGDSYNEQFF
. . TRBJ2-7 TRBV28 TGTGCCAGCAGGACCCCATCAGGGAACTACGAGCAGTACTTC CASRTPSGNYEQYF
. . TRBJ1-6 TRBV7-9 TGTGCCAGCAGCTCTCAGAAAGTTTCACCCCTCCACTTT CASSSQKVSPLHF
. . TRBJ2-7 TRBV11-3 TGTGCCAGCAGCTTAGCAACGGTGGTGGTGGAGCAGTACTTC CASSLATVVVEQYF
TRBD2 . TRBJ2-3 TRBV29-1 TGCAGCGTTGTCGCGTTTCGCGGGAGGAAAACAGATACGCAGTATTTT CSVVAFRGRKTDTQYF
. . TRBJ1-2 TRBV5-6 TGTGCCAGCAGCCCAACCGGAGGGGATTTCTATGGCTACACCTTC CASSPTGGDFYGYTF
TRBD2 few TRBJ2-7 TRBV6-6 TGTGCCAGCAGTCCCCGCGGCGGGAGCTCCTACGAGCAGTACTTC CASSPRGGSSYEQYF
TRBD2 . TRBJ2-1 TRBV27 TGTGCCAGCAGTTTAAGGGCTAGCGGGGGGAATGAGCAGTTCTTC CASSLRASGGNEQFF
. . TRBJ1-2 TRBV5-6 TGTGCCAGCAGCTTGGCCAGACTGGATGGCTACACCTTC CASSLARLDGYTF
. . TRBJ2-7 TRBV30 TGTGCCTGCGGGGGATCCTACGAGCAGTACTTC CACGGSYEQYF
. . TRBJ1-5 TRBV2 TGTGCCAGCAGTGGGTCCCTCGGGGAGAATCAGCCCCAGCATTTT CASSGSLGENQPQHF
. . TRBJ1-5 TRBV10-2 TGCGCCACGGGTCGGGTCCGCTTCAATCAGCCCCAGCATTTT CATGRVRFNQPQHF
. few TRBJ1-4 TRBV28 TGTGCCAGCAGTTCGTCTAGCCATAATGAAAAACTGTTTTTT CASSSSSHNEKLFF
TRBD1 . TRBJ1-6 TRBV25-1 TGTGCCAGCCCCAAGGGAGGGACAGGCAATTCACCCCTCCACTTT CASPKGGTGNSPLHF
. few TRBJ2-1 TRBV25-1 TGTGCCAGCAGTCAAAGGGGGACCTCCTACAATGAGCAGTTCTTC CASSQRGTSYNEQFF
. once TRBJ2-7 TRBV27 TGTGCCAGCAGTTCGGGACTGGACGGATACGAGCAGTACTTC CASSSGLDGYEQYF
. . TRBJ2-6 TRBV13 TGTGCCAGCAGTTCTCGACAGGAAACGACCTCTGGGGCCAACGTCCTGACTTTC CASSSRQETTSGANVLTF